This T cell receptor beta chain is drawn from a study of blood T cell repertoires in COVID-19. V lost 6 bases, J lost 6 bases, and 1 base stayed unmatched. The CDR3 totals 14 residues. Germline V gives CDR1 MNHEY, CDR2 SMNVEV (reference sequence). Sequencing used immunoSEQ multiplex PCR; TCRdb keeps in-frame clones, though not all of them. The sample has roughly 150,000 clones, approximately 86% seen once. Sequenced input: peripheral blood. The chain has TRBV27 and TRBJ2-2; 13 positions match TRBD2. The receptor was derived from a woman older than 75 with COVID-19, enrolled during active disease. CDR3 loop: CASRGLAGAGELFF. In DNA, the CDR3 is TGTGCCAGCAGAGGACTAGCGGGAGCCGGGGAGCTGTTTTTT.